This TCR beta chain was retrieved from a study of blood T cell repertoires in COVID-19. Looking at the study overall: Samples of COVID-19 (acute and convalescent) were obtained from the United States, Italy and Spain. T cells, B-cell-depleted T cells, or PBMCs supplied cDNA or gDNA.

V was trimmed by 4 bases and J by 1 base, leaving 13 bases between them. Germline V CDR1 and CDR2: LNHDA, SQIVND (reference sequence). This CDR3 comprises 15 residues. In the authors' methods: From reference gene primer amplification, estimates of nucleated cell counts were derived. Data came from immunoSEQ multiplex PCR; TCRdb stores just in-frame clones and leaves some out. From that table come the V and J calls and clone size; the DNA was used to work out D and trimming. This sample has 120,000 to 150,000 clones, with 60% to 85% found just once. This clonotype was sampled from a man between 45 and 60 years old with acute or convalescent COVID-19. The J gene is TRBJ1-1, the V gene TRBV19, with a weak D call TRBD1 (6 bases). The sequencing input was peripheral blood. Here the CDR3 DNA reads TGTGCCAGTAGTAAGGACAGCTTTCAGAACACTGAAGCTTTCTTT. This translates into CASSKDSFQNTEAFF.